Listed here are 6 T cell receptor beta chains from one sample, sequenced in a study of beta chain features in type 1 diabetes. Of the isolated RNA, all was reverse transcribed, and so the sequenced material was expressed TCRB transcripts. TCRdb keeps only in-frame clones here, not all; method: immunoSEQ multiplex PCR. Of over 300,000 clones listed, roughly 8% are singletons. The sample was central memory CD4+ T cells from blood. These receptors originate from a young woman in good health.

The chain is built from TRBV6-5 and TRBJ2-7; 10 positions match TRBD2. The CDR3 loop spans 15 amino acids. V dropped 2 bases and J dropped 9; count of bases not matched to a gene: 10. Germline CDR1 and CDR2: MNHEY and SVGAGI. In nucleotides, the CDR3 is TGTGCCAGCAGTTACGCCGGACTAGCGGCTTCTCGGCAGTACTTC. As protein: CASSYAGLAASRQYF.

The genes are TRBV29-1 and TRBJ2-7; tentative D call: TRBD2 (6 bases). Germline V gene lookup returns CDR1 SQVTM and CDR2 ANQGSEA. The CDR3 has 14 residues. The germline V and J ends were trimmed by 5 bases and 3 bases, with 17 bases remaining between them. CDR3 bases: TGCAGCGTTCGGCTAGCGCACTACGGCTACGAGCAGTACTTC. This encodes CSVRLAHYGYEQYF.

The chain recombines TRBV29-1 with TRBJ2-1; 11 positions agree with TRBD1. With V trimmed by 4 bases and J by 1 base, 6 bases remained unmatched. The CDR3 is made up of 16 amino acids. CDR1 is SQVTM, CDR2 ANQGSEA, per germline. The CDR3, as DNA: TGCAGCGTTGGGCGTGGACAGGGGGCGTCCTACAATGAGCAGTTCTTC. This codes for CSVGRGQGASYNEQFF.

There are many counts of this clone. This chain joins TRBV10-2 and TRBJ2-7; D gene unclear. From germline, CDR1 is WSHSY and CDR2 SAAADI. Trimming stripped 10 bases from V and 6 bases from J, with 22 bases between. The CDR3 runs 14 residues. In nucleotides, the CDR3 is TGCGCCACCACGGACGGACCAAGACTTGGCGAGCAGTACTTC. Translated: CATTDGPRLGEQYF.

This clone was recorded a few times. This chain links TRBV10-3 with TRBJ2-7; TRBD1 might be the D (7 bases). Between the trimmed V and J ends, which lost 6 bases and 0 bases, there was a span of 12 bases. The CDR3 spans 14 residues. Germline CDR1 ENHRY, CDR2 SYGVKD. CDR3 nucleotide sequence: TGTGCCATCAGGGAGGGGGCGAGCTCCTACGAGCAGTACTTC. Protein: CAIREGASSYEQYF.

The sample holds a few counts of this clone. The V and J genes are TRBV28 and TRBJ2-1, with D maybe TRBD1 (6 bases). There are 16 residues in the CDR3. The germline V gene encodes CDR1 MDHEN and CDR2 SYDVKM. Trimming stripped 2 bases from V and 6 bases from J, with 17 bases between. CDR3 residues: CASSLGVGARLNEQFF. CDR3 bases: TGTGCCAGCAGTTTAGGGGTGGGGGCGCGTCTCAATGAGCAGTTCTTC.